This passage covers 3 T cell receptor beta chains from one sample sequenced in a study of shared clonotypes between healthy human individuals. Data came from immunoSEQ multiplex PCR; TCRdb stores just in-frame clones and leaves some out. The table lists fewer than 1 million clones, 96% of them singletons, with around 0.21% in the top ten. CD45RO-negative cells were positively selected for CCR7, leaving out terminally differentiated effector memory CD45RA+ cells. The specimen was naive CD8+ T cells sorted from blood. The receptors originated from a man aged 30-40 years in good health.

Comments on this clone: This specimen includes other DNA sequences encoding the same CDR3. The chain joins TRBV15 to TRBJ2-1; D unresolved. V dropped 1 base and J dropped 7 bases, with 5 bases sitting between them. Looked up from germline, CDR1 is LNHNV and CDR2 is YYDKDF (reference sequence). The CDR3 is 12 residues long. The CDR3 loop is CATSRGGNEQFF. The CDR3 bases are TGTGCCACCAGCAGAGGAGGAAATGAGCAGTTCTTC.

CDR3 nucleotides: TGCGCCAGCAGACTGACAGAGGGGGATGAGCAGTTCTTC. This sequence encodes CASRLTEGDEQFF. The chain combines TRBV5-1 with TRBJ2-1, with D perhaps matching TRBD1 (6 bases). V lost 5 bases and J lost 8, with 14 bases in between. This CDR3 has 13 residues. Germline values: CDR1 SGHRS, CDR2 YFSETQ.

This clone came up a few times. The CDR3 nucleotides are TGTGCCAGCAGCTCTTCCGCGGTTTCCTACGAGCAGTACTTC. Its translation: CASSSSAVSYEQYF. This chain connects TRBV13 to TRBJ2-7, with unresolved D. This CDR3 is built from 14 residues. V was pared by 4 bases and J by 1 base, with 11 bases between. Germline CDR1 PRHDT, CDR2 FYEKMQ (reference sequence).